The clone carrying this T cell receptor beta chain was counted ten times or more. No antigen is known for it. Trimming stripped 6 bases from V and 7 bases from J, with 15 bases between. Germline CDR1 reads DFQATT; CDR2 reads SNEGSKA (reference sequence). The CDR3 loop spans 12 amino acids. The investigators amplified TCR beta CDR3 regions from RNA transcripts. A set of HTBI primers served as the primers for a first-round RT-PCR of the TCR CDR3. MiXCR, run by TCRdb on the multiplex PCR reads, gives a single entry per CDR3 protein. The sample consists of about 300,000 distinct CDR3 sequences, around 19% of them appearing once. This sample was taken from a study of T cells in Graves' hyperthyroidism and ophthalmopathy. Study-wide context: Peripheral blood was acquired at first diagnosis, ahead of any therapy whatsoever. Study-wide results and caveats: Also found in blood were most expanded thyroid clonotypes above 0.001. Ophthalmopathy was separated from stable hyperthyroidism by a 13 V-J model.

Under 3 months was the duration of disease in ophthalmopathy patients, who also had a Clinical Activity Score of at least 3 and a NOSPECS grade of at least 4. The sample was blood. J is TRBJ2-5 and V is TRBV20-1; TRBD1 or TRBD2 may be the D gene (5 bases each). This TCR was recovered from a man aged 50-59 years with Graves' ophthalmopathy. CDR3 protein: CSAYRDRGTQYF. The CDR3, as DNA: TGCAGTGCCTACCGGGACCGAGGGACCCAGTACTTC.